This TCR beta chain was obtained from a study of T cells in Graves' hyperthyroidism and ophthalmopathy. This clonotype was found many times. Its antigen is as yet unknown. Germline lookup yields CDR1 SGHAT and CDR2 FQNNGV. Trimming pared 1 base from V and 3 bases from J, leaving 14 bases between. The CDR3 totals 16 residues. Patients counted as stable if ophthalmopathy did not develop within 18 months. Patients were excluded because of uncontrolled infection, other autoimmune disease, pregnancy or lactation. Regions amplified from RNA transcripts were the TCR beta CDR3 regions. The study used the HTBI primer set for a first-round RT-PCR of the TCR CDR3. TCRdb re-called the multiplex PCR reads with MiXCR, one entry per CDR3 protein. The sample holds 540,000 or so distinct CDR3 sequences, less than 20% seen once. Overall study findings and caveats: Ophthalmopathy was model-predicted a median approximately 6.4 months pre-onset.

The TCR originated in a woman in her thirties with Graves' hyperthyroidism. This chain links TRBV11-2 with TRBJ2-3; a possible D gene is TRBD1 (6 bases). Specimen: blood. The CDR3 protein is CASSLGRMQGTDTQYF. DNA of the CDR3: TGTGCCAGCAGCTTAGGGAGGATGCAGGGGACAGATACGCAGTATTTT.